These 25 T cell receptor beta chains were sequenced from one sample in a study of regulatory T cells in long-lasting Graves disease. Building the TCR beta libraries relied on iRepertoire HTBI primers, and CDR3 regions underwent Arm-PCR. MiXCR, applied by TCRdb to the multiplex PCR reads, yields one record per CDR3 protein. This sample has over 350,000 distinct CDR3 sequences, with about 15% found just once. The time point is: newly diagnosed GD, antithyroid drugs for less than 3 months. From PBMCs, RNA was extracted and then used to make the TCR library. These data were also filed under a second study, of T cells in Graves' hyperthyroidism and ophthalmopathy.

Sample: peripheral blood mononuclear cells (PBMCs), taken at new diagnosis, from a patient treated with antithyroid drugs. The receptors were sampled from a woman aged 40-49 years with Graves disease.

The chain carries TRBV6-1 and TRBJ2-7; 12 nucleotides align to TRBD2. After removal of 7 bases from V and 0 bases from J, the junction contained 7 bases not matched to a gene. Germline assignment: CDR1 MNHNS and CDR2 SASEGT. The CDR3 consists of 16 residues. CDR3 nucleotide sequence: TGTGCCAGCAAACCGACTAGCGGGAGAGGCTCCTACGAGCAGTACTTC. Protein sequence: CASKPTSGRGSYEQYF.

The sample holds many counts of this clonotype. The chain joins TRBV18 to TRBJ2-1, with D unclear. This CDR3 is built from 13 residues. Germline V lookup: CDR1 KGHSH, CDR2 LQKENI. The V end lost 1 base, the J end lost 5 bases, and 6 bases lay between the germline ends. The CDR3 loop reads CASSPRIDNEQFF. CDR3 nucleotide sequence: TGTGCCAGCTCACCACGGATTGACAATGAGCAGTTCTTC.

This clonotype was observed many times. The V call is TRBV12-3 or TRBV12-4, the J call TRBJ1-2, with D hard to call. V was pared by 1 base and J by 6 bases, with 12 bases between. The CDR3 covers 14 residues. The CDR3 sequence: CASSLDLLWDGYTF. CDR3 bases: TGTGCCAGCAGTTTAGACCTCCTGTGGGATGGCTACACCTTC.

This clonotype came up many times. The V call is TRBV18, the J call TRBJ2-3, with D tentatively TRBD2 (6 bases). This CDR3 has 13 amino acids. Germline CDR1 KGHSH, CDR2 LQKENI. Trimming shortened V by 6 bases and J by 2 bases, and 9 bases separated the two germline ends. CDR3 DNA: TGTGCCAGCTCTAGCGGACTCACAGATACGCAGTATTTT. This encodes CASSSGLTDTQYF. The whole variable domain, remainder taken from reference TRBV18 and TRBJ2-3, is NAGVMQNPRHLVRRRGQEARLRCSPMKGHSHVYWYRQLPEEGLKFMVYLQKENIIDESGMPKERFSAEFPKEGPSILRIQQVVRGDSAAYFCASSSGLTDTQYFGPGTRLTVL.

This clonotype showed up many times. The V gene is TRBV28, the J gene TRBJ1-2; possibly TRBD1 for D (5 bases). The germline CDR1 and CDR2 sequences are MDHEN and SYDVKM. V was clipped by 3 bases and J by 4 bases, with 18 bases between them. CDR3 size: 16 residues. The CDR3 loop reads CASSFPGEGILYGYTF. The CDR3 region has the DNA TGTGCCAGCAGTTTCCCGGGGGAGGGAATTCTCTATGGCTACACCTTC.

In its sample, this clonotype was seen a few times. Written as DNA, the CDR3 is TGTGCCAGCAGTTTAAGGTGGACTGAAGCTTTCTTT. Its protein product is CASSLRWTEAFF. This sequence joins TRBV28 and TRBJ1-1; no clear D. The CDR3 runs to 12 residues. The germline CDR1 and CDR2 sequences are MDHEN and SYDVKM. V was trimmed by 2 bases and J by 5 bases, leaving 6 bases between them.

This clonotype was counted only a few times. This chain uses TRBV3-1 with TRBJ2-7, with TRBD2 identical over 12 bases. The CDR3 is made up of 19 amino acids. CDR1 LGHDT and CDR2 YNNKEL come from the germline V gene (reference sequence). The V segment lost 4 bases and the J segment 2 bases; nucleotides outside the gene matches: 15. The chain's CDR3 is CASSPSWLAGGQSPYEQYF. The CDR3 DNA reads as TGTGCCAGCAGCCCATCTTGGCTAGCGGGAGGGCAGAGTCCCTACGAGCAGTACTTC.

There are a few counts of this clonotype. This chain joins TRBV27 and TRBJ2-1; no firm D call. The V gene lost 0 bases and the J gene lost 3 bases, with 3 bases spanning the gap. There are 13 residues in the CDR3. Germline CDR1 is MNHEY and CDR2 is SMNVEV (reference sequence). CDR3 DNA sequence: TGTGCCAGCAGTTTATCGGTCTACAATGAGCAGTTCTTC. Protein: CASSLSVYNEQFF.

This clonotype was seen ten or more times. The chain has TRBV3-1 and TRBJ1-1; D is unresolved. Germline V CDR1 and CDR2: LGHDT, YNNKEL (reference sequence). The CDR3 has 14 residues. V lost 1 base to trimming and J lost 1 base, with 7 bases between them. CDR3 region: CASSQVGQNTEAFF. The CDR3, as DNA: TGTGCCAGCAGCCAAGTTGGGCAGAACACTGAAGCTTTCTTT.

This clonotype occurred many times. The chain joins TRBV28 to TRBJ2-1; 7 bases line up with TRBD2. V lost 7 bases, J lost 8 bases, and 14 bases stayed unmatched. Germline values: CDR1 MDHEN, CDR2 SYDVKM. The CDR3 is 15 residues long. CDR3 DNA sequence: TGTGCCAGCACTCAGGGAGGGGTTAGTTTGGATGAGCAGTTCTTC. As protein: CASTQGGVSLDEQFF.

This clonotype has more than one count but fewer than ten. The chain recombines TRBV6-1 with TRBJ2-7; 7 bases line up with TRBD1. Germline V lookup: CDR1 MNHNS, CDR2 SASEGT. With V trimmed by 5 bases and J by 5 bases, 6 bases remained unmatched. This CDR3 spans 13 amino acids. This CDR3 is CASSTPTGHEQYF. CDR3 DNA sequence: TGTGCCAGCAGTACCCCGACAGGGCACGAGCAGTACTTC.

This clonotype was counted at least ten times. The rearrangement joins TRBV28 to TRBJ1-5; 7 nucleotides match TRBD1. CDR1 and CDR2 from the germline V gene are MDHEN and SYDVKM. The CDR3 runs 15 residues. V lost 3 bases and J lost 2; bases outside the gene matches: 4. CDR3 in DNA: TGTGCCAGCAGTTTCAGGGGGGAGGGCAATCAGCCCCAGCATTTT. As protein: CASSFRGEGNQPQHF.

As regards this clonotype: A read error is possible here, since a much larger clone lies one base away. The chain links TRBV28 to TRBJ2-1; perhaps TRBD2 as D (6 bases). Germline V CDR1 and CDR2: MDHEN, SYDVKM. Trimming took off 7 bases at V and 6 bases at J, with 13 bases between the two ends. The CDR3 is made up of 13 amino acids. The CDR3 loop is CASTAGKVNEQFF. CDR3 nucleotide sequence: TGTGCCAGCACGGCGGGAAAGGTCAATGAGCAGTTCTTC.

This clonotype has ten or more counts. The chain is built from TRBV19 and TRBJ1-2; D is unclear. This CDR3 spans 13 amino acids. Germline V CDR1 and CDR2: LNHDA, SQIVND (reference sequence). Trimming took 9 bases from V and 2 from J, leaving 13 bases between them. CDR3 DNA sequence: TGTGCCAGCCAGAGAACCGAGAACTATGGCTACACCTTC. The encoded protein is CASQRTENYGYTF.

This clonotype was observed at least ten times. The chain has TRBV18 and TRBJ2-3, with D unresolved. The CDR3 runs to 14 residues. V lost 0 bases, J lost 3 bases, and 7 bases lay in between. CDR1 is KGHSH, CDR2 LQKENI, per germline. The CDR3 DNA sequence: TGTGCCAGCTCACCACCGGTGGGAACAGATACGCAGTATTTT. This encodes CASSPPVGTDTQYF.

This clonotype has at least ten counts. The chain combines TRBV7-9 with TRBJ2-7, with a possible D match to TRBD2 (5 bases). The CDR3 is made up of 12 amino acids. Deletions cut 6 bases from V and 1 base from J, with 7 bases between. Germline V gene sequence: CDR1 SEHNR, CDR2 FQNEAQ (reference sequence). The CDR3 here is CASSAGSYEQYF. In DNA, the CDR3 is TGTGCCAGCAGTGCGGGTTCCTACGAGCAGTACTTC.

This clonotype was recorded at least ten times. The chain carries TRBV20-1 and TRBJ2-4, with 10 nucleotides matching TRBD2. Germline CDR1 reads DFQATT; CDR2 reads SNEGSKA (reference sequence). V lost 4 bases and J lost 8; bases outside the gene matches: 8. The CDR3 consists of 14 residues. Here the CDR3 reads CSAKKREGLDIQYF. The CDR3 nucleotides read TGCAGTGCTAAAAAGCGGGAGGGCCTGGACATTCAGTACTTC.

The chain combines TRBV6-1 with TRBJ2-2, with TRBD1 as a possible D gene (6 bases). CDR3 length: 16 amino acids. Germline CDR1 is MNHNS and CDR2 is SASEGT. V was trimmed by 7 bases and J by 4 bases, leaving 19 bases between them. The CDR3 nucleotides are TGTGCCAGCATGGAAGGGGGAATGTTGAGCACCGGGGAGCTGTTTTTT. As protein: CASMEGGMLSTGELFF.

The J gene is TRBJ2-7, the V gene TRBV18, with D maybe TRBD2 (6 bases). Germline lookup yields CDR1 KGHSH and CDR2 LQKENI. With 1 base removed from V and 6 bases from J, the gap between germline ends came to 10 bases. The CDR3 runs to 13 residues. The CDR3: CASSPQGGPEQYF. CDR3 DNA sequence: TGTGCCAGCTCACCACAGGGAGGACCCGAGCAGTACTTC.

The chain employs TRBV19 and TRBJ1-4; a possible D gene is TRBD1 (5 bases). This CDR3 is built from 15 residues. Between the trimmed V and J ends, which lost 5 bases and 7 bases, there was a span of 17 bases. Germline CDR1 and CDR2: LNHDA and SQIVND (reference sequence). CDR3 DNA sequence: TGTGCCAGTAGTCCAAGGACACCCAAGGGTGAAAAACTGTTTTTT. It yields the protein CASSPRTPKGEKLFF. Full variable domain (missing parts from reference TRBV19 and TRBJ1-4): DGGITQSPKYLFRKEGQNVTLSCEQNLNHDAMYWYRQDPGQGLRLIYYSQIVNDFQKGDIAEGYSVSREKKESFPLTVTSAQKNPTAFYLCASSPRTPKGEKLFFGSGTQLSVL.

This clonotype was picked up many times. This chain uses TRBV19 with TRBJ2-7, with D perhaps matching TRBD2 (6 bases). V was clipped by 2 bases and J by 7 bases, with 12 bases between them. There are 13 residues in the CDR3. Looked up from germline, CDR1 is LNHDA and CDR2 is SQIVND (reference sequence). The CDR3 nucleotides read TGTGCCAGTAGTATATGGGGGACTGGTGAGCAGTACTTC. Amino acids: CASSIWGTGEQYF.

The chain's CDR3 is CASSTGTSVAYEQYF. The CDR3 bases are TGTGCCAGCAGTACCGGGACTAGCGTCGCCTACGAGCAGTACTTC. This chain links TRBV5-6 with TRBJ2-7, with 10 bases that match TRBD2. V lost 5 bases, J lost 2 bases, and 7 bases stayed unmatched. The CDR3 is 15 residues long. Germline assignment: CDR1 SGHDT and CDR2 YYEEEE.

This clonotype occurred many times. The CDR3 coding sequence is TGTGCCAGCAGCGACTTGAAAAAACTGTTTTTT. Residues: CASSDLKKLFF. The rearrangement links TRBV11-1 to TRBJ1-4; no definite D call. V shed 5 bases and J shed 9 bases, with 7 bases lying between them. Germline V gene lookup returns CDR1 SGHAT and CDR2 FQDESV (reference sequence). The CDR3 spans 11 residues.

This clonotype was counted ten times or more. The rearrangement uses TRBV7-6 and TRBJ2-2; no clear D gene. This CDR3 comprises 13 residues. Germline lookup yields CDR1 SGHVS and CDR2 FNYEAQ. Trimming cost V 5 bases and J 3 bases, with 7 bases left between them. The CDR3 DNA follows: TGTGCCAGCAGCCCTTTATACACCGGGGAGCTGTTTTTT. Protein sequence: CASSPLYTGELFF.

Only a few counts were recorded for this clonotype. The CDR3 DNA reads as TGCGCCAGCAGCCAAGGCTACAGCGCTGGAAACACCATATATTTT. It encodes CASSQGYSAGNTIYF. The chain links TRBV4-1 to TRBJ1-3; D remains ambiguous. The CDR3 covers 15 residues. Trimming took off 1 base at V and 2 bases at J, with 9 bases between the two ends. Germline-derived CDR1 and CDR2 are MGHRA and YSYEKL.